One sample yielded the 9 T cell receptor beta chains listed below, sequenced in a study of T cell repertoires in cytomegalovirus infection. TCRdb fed the reads into MiXCR, producing one record per CDR3 protein. This table has about 310,000 distinct CDR3 sequences, 9.6% appearing once. Sequencing was carried out using PBMCs. The receptor source for this set is a human donor in good health (CMV status not recorded). Some clones in this sample may be carry-over from other donors' samples.

This clonotype was observed at least ten times. The rearrangement joins TRBV7-2 to TRBJ1-5; 9 bases match TRBD1. Germline V CDR1 and CDR2: SGHTA, FQGNSA. J gave up 11 bases and V 5 bases, and 7 bases lay outside the gene matches. The length of the CDR3 is 13 residues. DNA for the CDR3: TGTGCCAGCAGCCTAAACAGGGGGCAAACCCAGCATTTT. This codes for CASSLNRGQTQHF.

This clonotype was recorded many times. V is TRBV2 and J is TRBJ2-1, with D perhaps assigned TRBD1 or TRBD2 (5 bases each). In germline, CDR1 is SNHLY, CDR2 FYNNEI. The CDR3 contains 15 residues. The V end was cut by 5 bases, the J end by 2 bases, with 13 bases between. CDR3 sequence (DNA): TGTGCCAGCAGTATTCGGGACGGACCCTACAATGAGCAGTTCTTC. Encoded protein: CASSIRDGPYNEQFF.

Worth noting for this clonotype: One end of the junction fails to match germline, which may point to a read error. The chain has TRBV7-2 and TRBJ1-3, with 8 bases fitting TRBD1. Germline values: CDR1 SGHTA, CDR2 FQGNSA. This CDR3 spans 15 amino acids. The chain's CDR3 is CASSPQGGRGNIIYF. CDR3 bases: TGTGCCAGCAGCCCACAGGGGGGGAGAGGAAACATCATATATTTT.

J is TRBJ1-1 and V is TRBV20-1; D is uncertain. Between the trimmed V and J ends, which lost 0 bases and 7 bases, there was a span of 15 bases. The CDR3 runs to 14 residues. CDR1 is DFQATT, CDR2 SNEGSKA, per germline (reference sequence). For the CDR3, the DNA is TGCAGTGCTAGAGATTCCCACATGGCCATTGAAGCTTTCTTT. Its translation is CSARDSHMAIEAFF.

This clonotype was recorded at least ten times. J is TRBJ1-2 and V is TRBV12-3 or TRBV12-4, with no clear D. The CDR3 extends over 13 amino acids. The V gene lost 3 bases and the J gene lost 4 bases, with 9 bases spanning the gap. The CDR3 reads CASSFAGSYGYTF. CDR3 DNA: TGTGCCAGCAGTTTCGCAGGTAGCTATGGCTACACCTTC.

The chain couples TRBV29-1 to TRBJ1-2; D is perhaps TRBD1 (6 bases). V lost 4 bases, J lost 9 bases, and 9 bases lay in between. The CDR3 contains 10 residues. Germline V gene lookup returns CDR1 SQVTM and CDR2 ANQGSEA. The CDR3 sequence is CSVVGARYTF. For the CDR3, the DNA is TGCAGCGTTGTGGGGGCACGCTACACCTTC. The whole variable domain, remainder taken from reference TRBV29-1 and TRBJ1-2, is SAVISQKPSRDICQRGTSLTIQCQVDSQVTMMFWYRQQPGQSLTLIATANQGSEATYESGFVIDKFPISRPNLTFSTLTVSNMSPEDSSIYLCSVVGARYTFGSGTRLTVV.

This clonotype was counted ten times or more. Relative to the germline gene, one junction end is altered; a read error may explain this. The chain has TRBV7-2 and TRBJ1-5; no clear D. CDR3 size: 15 residues. Germline assignment: CDR1 SGHTA and CDR2 FQGNSA. The CDR3 protein is CASSLTYLSNQPQLF. The DNA for the CDR3 is TGTGCCAGCAGCTTAACCTACCTTAGCAATCAGCCCCAGCTTTTT.

This clonotype was counted ten times or more. The chain is built from TRBV12-3 or TRBV12-4 and TRBJ2-7; no firm D call. V was shortened by 4 bases and J by 5 bases, with 15 bases between the two germline ends. This CDR3 region has 14 residues. The CDR3: CASSSRLMSNEQYF. The CDR3 DNA is TGTGCCAGCAGTTCTCGACTCATGAGCAACGAGCAGTACTTC.

The chain links TRBV3-1 to TRBJ1-1; 7 nucleotides match TRBD1. Germline trimming cut 5 bases from V and 1 base from J; bases unmatched to any gene: 7. The CDR3 has 15 amino acids. CDR1 is LGHDT and CDR2 is YNNKEL in the germline V gene (reference sequence). CDR3 sequence: CASSYRDRANTEAFF. As DNA, the CDR3 is TGTGCCAGCAGCTATCGAGACAGGGCGAACACTGAAGCTTTCTTT.